The 4 T cell receptor beta chains reported below all come from one sample, sequenced in a study of shared clonotypes between healthy human individuals. The data were produced by immunoSEQ multiplex PCR, yet TCRdb's version contains in-frame clones alone and is incomplete. The profile shows more than 2,000,000 clones, 80% to 95% of them singletons. Sequences were obtained from naive CD4+ T cells from PBMCs. Specified subset: CD45RA+ positively selected. The receptor source for this set is a man in his late teens or twenties in good health. Some clones in this sample may be carry-over from other donors' samples.

The chain uses TRBV2 and TRBJ1-3, with D unclear. From germline, CDR1 is SNHLY and CDR2 FYNNEI. V dropped 2 bases and J dropped 4 bases, with 18 bases sitting between them. The CDR3 spans 17 residues. The CDR3 loop is CASSELGPRKSGNTIYF. The CDR3 bases are TGTGCCAGCAGTGAATTGGGTCCTAGGAAGTCGGGAAACACCATATATTTT.

A note on this clone: Its ends do not fully match the called genes, so a read error is possible. The genes are TRBV29-1 and TRBJ2-1; possibly TRBD1 for D (5 bases). Germline CDR1 is SQVTM and CDR2 is ANQGSEA. CDR3 length: 15 amino acids. The CDR3 nucleotides read TGCAGCGTTGAAGGGACAAAGGAGCTTTACAGTGAGCAGTTCTTC. This encodes CSVEGTKELYSEQFF.

V gene TRBV11-3 combines with J gene TRBJ2-3, with D possibly being TRBD2 (7 bases). Germline V gene lookup returns CDR1 SGHNT and CDR2 YENEEA. This CDR3 comprises 14 residues. V lost 4 bases to trimming and J lost 6 bases, with 14 bases between them. As DNA, the CDR3 is TGTGCCAGCAGCTCTCGAACGGGGGGCGATACGCAGTATTTT. It yields the protein CASSSRTGGDTQYF.

The chain combines TRBV5-1 with TRBJ2-7; 7 bases agree with TRBD2. The CDR3 contains 16 residues. The V gene end was trimmed by 1 base and the J gene end by 0 bases; junction bases not matched to a gene: 7. Germline V gene lookup returns CDR1 SGHRS and CDR2 YFSETQ. The CDR3 coding sequence is TGCGCCAGCAGCTTGTTAGGCGGGAGTGGCTCCTACGAGCAGTACTTC. Translating it yields CASSLLGGSGSYEQYF.